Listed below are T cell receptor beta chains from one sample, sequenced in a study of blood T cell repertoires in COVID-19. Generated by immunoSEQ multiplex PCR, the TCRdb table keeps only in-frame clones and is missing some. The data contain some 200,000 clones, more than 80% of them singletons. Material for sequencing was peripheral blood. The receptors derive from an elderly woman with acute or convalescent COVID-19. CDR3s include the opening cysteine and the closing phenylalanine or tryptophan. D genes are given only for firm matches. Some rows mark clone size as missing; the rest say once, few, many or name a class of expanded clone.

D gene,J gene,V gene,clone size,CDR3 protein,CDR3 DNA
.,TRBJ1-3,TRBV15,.,CATSRERSSGNTIYF,TGTGCCACCAGCAGAGAAAGGAGCTCTGGAAACACCATATATTTT
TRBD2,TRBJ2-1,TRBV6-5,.,CAIREGLAGPIPFF,TGTGCCATCCGAGAGGGGCTAGCGGGCCCCATCCCGTTCTTC
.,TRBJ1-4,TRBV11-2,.,CASSKHRTTNEKLFF,TGTGCCAGCAGCAAACACAGGACAACTAATGAAAAACTGTTTTTT
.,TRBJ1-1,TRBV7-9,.,CASSPGSREGTEAFF,TGTGCCAGCAGCCCCGGATCCAGGGAGGGCACTGAAGCTTTCTTT
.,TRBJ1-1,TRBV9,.,CASSYLPSGGSEAFF,TGTGCCAGCAGTTATTTACCCAGTGGAGGTTCTGAAGCTTTCTTT
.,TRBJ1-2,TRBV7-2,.,CASSLTYGYTF,TGTGCCAGCAGCTTGACTTATGGCTACACCTTC
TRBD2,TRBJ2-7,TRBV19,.,CASSEGLAGTYEQYF,TGTGCCAGTAGTGAAGGACTAGCGGGAACCTACGAGCAGTACTTC
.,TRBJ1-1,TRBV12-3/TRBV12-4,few,CASKRGMGTEAFF,TGTGCCAGCAAAAGGGGTATGGGCACTGAAGCTTTCTTT
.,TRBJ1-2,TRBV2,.,CASSDDSNGYTF,TGTGCCAGCAGTGACGACAGTAATGGCTACACCTTC
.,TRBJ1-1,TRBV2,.,CASSVLGGNTEAFF,TGTGCCAGCAGTGTACTAGGGGGTAACACTGAAGCTTTCTTT
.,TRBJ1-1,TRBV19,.,CASTSPTRAFF,TGTGCCAGTACCTCCCCCACCCGGGCTTTCTTT
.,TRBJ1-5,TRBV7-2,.,CASSLTGSGNQPQHF,TGTGCCAGCAGCCTTACAGGGTCTGGCAATCAGCCCCAGCATTTT
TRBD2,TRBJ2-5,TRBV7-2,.,CASSSSGPTGARTGTQYF,TGTGCCAGCAGCTCTAGCGGCCCAACAGGAGCCAGAACAGGGACCCAGTACTTC
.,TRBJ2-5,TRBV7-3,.,CASSLGGAMIETQYF,TGTGCCAGCAGCTTAGGGGGGGCGATGATAGAGACCCAGTACTTC
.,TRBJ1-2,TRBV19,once,CASSIRAAAPYGYTF,TGTGCCAGTAGTATTCGCGCGGCGGCTCCCTATGGCTACACCTTC
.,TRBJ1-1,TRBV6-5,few,CASRATTDEAFF,TGTGCCAGCAGGGCTACGACAGACGAAGCTTTCTTT
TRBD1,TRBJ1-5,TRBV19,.,CATRDSLNQPQHF,TGTGCCACCCGGGACAGCCTCAATCAGCCCCAGCATTTT
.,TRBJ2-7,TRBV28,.,CASSSQLADISSYEQYF,TGTGCCAGCAGTTCCCAACTTGCGGACATTTCCTCCTACGAGCAGTACTTC
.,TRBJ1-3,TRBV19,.,CASSIQTAENTIYF,TGTGCCAGTAGTATTCAGACAGCCGAAAACACCATATATTTT
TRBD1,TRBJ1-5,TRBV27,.,CASSSDRANQPQHF,TGTGCCAGCAGTTCGGACAGGGCCAATCAGCCCCAGCATTTT
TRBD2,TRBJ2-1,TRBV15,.,CATSSGTSGGEQFF,TGTGCCACCAGCTCCGGGACTAGCGGGGGGGAGCAGTTCTTC
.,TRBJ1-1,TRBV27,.,CASSLRRVTEAFF,TGTGCCAGCAGTTTGCGCAGGGTAACTGAAGCTTTCTTT
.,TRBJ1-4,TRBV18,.,CASSITASTNEKLFF,TGTGCCAGCTCAATAACAGCTTCAACTAATGAAAAACTGTTTTTT
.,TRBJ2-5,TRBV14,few,CASRRPGLETQYF,TGTGCCAGCAGGAGACCGGGATTGGAGACCCAGTACTTC
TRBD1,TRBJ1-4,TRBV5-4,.,CASSFPQGANEKLFF,TGTGCCAGCAGCTTTCCACAGGGGGCGAATGAAAAACTGTTTTTT
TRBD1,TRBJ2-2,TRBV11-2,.,CASSNTGAGELFF,TGTGCCAGCAGCAATACAGGGGCAGGGGAGCTGTTTTTT
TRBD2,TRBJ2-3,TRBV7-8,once,CASSTRRLAGGSGTDTQYF,TGTGCCAGCAGCACGCGCCGGCTAGCGGGGGGGTCGGGCACAGATACGCAGTATTTT
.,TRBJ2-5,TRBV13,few,CASSFRGFQETQYF,TGTGCCAGCAGCTTCCGAGGGTTCCAAGAGACCCAGTACTTC
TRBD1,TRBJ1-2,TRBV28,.,CASGTGDLNYGYTF,TGTGCCAGCGGGACAGGGGACCTTAACTATGGCTACACCTTC
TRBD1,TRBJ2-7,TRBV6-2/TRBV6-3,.,CASSQLPGQGAFEQYF,TGTGCCAGCAGTCAACTACCGGGACAGGGGGCATTCGAGCAGTACTTC
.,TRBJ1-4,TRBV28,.,CASSYPLLQRTVISEKLFF,TGTGCCAGCAGTTATCCTCTCCTTCAACGGACAGTGATTAGTGAAAAACTGTTTTTT
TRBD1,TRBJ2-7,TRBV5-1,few,CASSLVGQGSYEQYF,TGCGCCAGCAGCTTGGTGGGACAGGGTTCCTACGAGCAGTACTTC
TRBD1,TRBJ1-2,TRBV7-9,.,CASSSSGTGLNYGYTF,TGTGCCAGCAGCTCTTCCGGGACAGGTTTAAACTATGGCTACACCTTC
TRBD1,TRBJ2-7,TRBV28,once,CASSTGTGSYEQYF,TGTGCCAGCAGTACCGGGACAGGTTCCTACGAGCAGTACTTC
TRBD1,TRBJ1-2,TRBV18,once,CASSPGTDYGYTF,TGTGCCAGCTCGCCCGGGACAGACTATGGCTACACCTTC
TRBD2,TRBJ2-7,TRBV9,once,CASSVGTSGSLNEQYF,TGTGCCAGCAGCGTTGGGACTAGCGGGAGTCTGAACGAGCAGTACTTC
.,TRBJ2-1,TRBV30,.,CAWTAYNEQFF,TGTGCCTGGACCGCGTACAATGAGCAGTTCTTC
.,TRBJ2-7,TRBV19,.,CASSIRKRESYEQYF,TGTGCCAGTAGTATACGCAAGAGGGAGTCCTACGAGCAGTACTTC
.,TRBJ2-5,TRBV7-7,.,CASSSRAGTETQYF,TGTGCTAGCAGTTCGCGGGCGGGAACGGAGACCCAGTACTTC
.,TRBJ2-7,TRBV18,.,CASSPQNREYEQYF,TGTGCCAGCTCACCACAGAACAGGGAGTACGAGCAGTACTTC
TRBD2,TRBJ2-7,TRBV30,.,CAWRVSGSSSYF,TGTGCCTGGAGGGTTAGCGGGAGCAGTAGTTACTTC
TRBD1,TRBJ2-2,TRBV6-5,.,CASSYSAQGATGELFF,TGTGCCAGCAGTTACTCAGCACAGGGGGCCACCGGGGAGCTGTTTTTT
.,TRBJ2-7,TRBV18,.,CASSPEARSSYEQYF,TGTGCCAGCTCACCAGAGGCCCGTAGCTCCTACGAGCAGTACTTC
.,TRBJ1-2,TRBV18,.,CASSPEGEINYGYTF,TGTGCCAGCTCACCCGAGGGGGAAATAAACTATGGCTACACCTTC
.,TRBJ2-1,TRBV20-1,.,CSASFFRVSSYNEQFF,TGCAGTGCTAGTTTTTTCAGGGTCAGCTCCTACAATGAGCAGTTCTTC
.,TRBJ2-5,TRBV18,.,CASSPQMQVSETQYF,TGTGCCAGCTCACCCCAGATGCAGGTCTCAGAGACCCAGTACTTC
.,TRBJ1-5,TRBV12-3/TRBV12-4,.,CASRRTGEPQHF,TGTGCCAGCAGACGGACCGGGGAGCCCCAGCATTTT
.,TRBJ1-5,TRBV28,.,CASSSAAAQHF,TGTGCCAGCAGTTCCGCGGCGGCCCAGCATTTT
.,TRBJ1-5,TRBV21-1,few,CASSWKMGPRDSGEYSNQPQHF,TGTGCCAGCAGCTGGAAAATGGGACCCCGGGACAGTGGGGAATATAGCAATCAGCCCCAGCATTTT
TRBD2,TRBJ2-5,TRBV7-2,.,CASSFYSGTSGIEQETQYF,TGTGCCAGCAGTTTTTATTCCGGGACTAGCGGGATTGAACAAGAGACCCAGTACTTC
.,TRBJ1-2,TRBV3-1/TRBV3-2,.,CASSPRSNYGYTF,TGTGCCAGCAGCCCCAGATCCAACTATGGCTACACCTTC
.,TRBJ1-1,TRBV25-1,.,CASKDSHLGLNTEAFF,TGTGCCAGTAAGGACAGTCATTTGGGGTTGAACACTGAAGCTTTCTTT
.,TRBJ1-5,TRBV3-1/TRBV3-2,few,CASSQDPKTRENQPQHF,TGTGCCAGCAGCCAAGACCCCAAGACGAGGGAAAATCAGCCCCAGCATTTT
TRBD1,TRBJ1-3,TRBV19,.,CASSWTGGFGNTIYF,TGTGCCAGTAGTTGGACAGGGGGCTTTGGAAACACCATATATTTT
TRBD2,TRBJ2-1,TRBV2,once,CASNPGGTSYNEQFF,TGTGCCAGCAATCCGGGAGGCACCTCCTACAATGAGCAGTTCTTC
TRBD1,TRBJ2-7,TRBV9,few,CASSVGWTGISYEQYF,TGTGCCAGCAGCGTAGGGTGGACAGGGATCTCCTACGAGCAGTACTTC
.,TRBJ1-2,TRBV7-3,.,CASSLDTNYGYTF,TGTGCCAGCAGCCTGGACACAAACTATGGCTACACCTTC